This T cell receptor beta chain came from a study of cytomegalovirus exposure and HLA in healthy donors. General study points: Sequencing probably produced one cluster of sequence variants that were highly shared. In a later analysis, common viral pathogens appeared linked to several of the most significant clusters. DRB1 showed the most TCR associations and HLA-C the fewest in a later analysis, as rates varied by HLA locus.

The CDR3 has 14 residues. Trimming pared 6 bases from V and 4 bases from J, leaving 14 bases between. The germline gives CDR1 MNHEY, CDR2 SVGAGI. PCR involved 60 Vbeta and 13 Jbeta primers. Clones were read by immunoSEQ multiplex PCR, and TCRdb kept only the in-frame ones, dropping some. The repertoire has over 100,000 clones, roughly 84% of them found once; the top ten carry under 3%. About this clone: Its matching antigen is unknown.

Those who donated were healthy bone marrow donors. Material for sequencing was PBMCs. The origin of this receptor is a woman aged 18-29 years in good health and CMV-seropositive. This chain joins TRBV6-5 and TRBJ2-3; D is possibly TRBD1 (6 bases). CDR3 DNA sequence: TGTGCCAGCAGACCCGGGGACAATCCAGATACGCAGTATTTT. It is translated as CASRPGDNPDTQYF.